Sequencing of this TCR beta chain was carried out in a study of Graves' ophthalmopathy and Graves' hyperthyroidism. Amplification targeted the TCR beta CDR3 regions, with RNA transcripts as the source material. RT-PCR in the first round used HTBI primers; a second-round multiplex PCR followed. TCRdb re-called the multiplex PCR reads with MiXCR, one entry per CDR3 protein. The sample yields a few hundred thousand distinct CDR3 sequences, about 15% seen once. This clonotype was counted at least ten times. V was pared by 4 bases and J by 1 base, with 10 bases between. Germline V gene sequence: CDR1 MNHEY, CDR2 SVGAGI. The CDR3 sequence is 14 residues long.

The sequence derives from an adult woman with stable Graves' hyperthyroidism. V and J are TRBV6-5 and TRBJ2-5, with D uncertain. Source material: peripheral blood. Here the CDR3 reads CASSFDPSQETQYF. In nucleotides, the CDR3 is TGTGCCAGCAGTTTCGACCCTTCCCAAGAGACCCAGTACTTC.